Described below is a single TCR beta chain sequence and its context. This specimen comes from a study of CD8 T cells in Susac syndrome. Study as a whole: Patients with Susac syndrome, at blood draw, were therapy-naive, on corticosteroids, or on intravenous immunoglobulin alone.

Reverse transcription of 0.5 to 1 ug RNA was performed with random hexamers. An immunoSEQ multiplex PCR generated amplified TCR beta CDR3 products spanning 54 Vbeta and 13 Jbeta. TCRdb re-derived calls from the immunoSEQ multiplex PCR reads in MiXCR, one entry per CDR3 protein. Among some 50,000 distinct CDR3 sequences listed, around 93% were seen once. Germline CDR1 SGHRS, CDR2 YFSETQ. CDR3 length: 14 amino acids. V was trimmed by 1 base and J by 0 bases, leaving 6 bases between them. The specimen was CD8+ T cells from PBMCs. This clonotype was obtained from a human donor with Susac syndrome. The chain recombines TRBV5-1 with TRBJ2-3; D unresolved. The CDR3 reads CASSLQASTDTQYF. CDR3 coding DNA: TGCGCCAGCAGCTTGCAGGCTAGCACAGATACGCAGTATTTT. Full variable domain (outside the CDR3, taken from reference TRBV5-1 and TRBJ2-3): KAGVTQTPRYLIKTRGQQVTLSCSPISGHRSVSWYQQTPGQGLQFLFEYFSETQRNKGNFPGRFSGRQFSNSRSEMNVSTLELGDSALYLCASSLQASTDTQYFGPGTRLTVL.